The 23 T cell receptor beta chains below were found in one sample sequenced in a study of T cells in localized non-small cell lung cancer. The repertoire was sequenced with immunoSEQ multiplex PCR; TCRdb's copy has only in-frame clones and lacks some. The data show approximately 52,000 clones, with roughly 80% seen just once and roughly 17% held by the top ten. The sample was peripheral blood, taken before any cancer treatment. The origin of the receptors is a man aged 40-75 years with stage I squamous cell lung carcinoma.

The V and J genes are TRBV29-1 and TRBJ2-7, with 11 bases matching TRBD1. CDR1 and CDR2 from the germline V gene are SQVTM and ANQGSEA. The CDR3 loop spans 13 amino acids. The junction had 6 bases not matched to a gene; V was cut back by 4 bases and J by 7 bases. The chain's CDR3 is CSVGTGGKREQYF. The CDR3 nucleotides read TGCAGCGTTGGGACAGGGGGCAAGAGGGAGCAGTACTTC.

The chain recombines TRBV5-6 with TRBJ2-7, with TRBD1 matching over 7 bases. Per the germline V gene, CDR1 is SGHDT and CDR2 is YYEEEE. V lost 0 bases to trimming and J lost 4 bases; unmatched junction nucleotides: 7. There are 15 residues in the CDR3. The CDR3 region is CASSLAPGQSYEQYF. Here the CDR3 DNA reads TGTGCCAGCAGCTTGGCTCCGGGACAGAGTTACGAGCAGTACTTC. The full variable domain, in which reference TRBV5-6 and TRBJ2-7 provide the parts outside the CDR3, is DAGVTQSPTHLIKTRGQQVTLRCSPKSGHDTVSWYQQALGQGPQFIFQYYEEEERQRGNFPDRFSGHQFPNYSSELNVNALLLGDSALYLCASSLAPGQSYEQYFGPGTRLTVT.

The chain recombines TRBV7-8 with TRBJ2-7; D uncertain. The CDR3 runs to 11 residues. From germline, CDR1 is SGHVS and CDR2 FQNEAQ. V was shortened by 5 bases and J by 2 bases, with 4 bases between the two germline ends. The CDR3 sequence is CASSPAYEQYF. CDR3 DNA sequence: TGTGCCAGCAGCCCGGCCTACGAGCAGTACTTC.

This chain connects TRBV6-1 to TRBJ1-5, with D unclear. Germline lookup yields CDR1 MNHNS and CDR2 SASEGT. This CDR3 is 11 amino acids long. Trimming removed 6 bases from V and 10 bases from J, with 10 bases in between. For the CDR3, the DNA is TGTGCCAGCAGCGACTTACTACCCCAGCATTTT. Translation: CASSDLLPQHF.

This chain uses TRBV10-3 with TRBJ1-2; 7 bases align to TRBD1. The CDR3 loop spans 13 amino acids. The germline V gene has CDR1 ENHRY and CDR2 SYGVKD. The V gene end was trimmed by 10 bases and the J gene end by 4 bases; junction bases not matched to a gene: 9. Written as DNA, the CDR3 is TGTGCCACCACCCAGGGGGAGCTCTATGGCTACACCTTC. It translates to CATTQGELYGYTF.

This sequence joins TRBV10-3 and TRBJ2-1; D is ambiguous. This CDR3 is built from 13 residues. V shed 2 bases and J shed 9 bases, with 11 bases lying between them. Germline CDR1 ENHRY, CDR2 SYGVKD. CDR3 region: CAISERRTSEQFF. For the CDR3, the DNA is TGTGCCATCAGTGAGCGCCGAACCAGTGAGCAGTTCTTC.

The chain is built from TRBV5-1 and TRBJ2-2; 8 bases match TRBD1. This CDR3 has 16 residues. Germline values: CDR1 SGHRS, CDR2 YFSETQ. The V gene end was trimmed by 4 bases and the J gene end by 0 bases; junction bases not matched to a gene: 5. CDR3 nucleotides: TGCGCCAGCAGCAAGACAGGGGCGACGAACACCGGGGAGCTGTTTTTT. It specifies CASSKTGATNTGELFF.

This clone was counted once. CDR3 loop: CASSLSGTANTGELFF. CDR3 DNA sequence: TGTGCCAGCTCACTATCCGGGACAGCGAACACCGGGGAGCTGTTTTTT. The chain employs TRBV18 and TRBJ2-2; 7 bases align to TRBD1. Germline assignment: CDR1 KGHSH and CDR2 LQKENI. This CDR3 contains 16 residues. The junction had 5 bases not matched to a gene; V was cut back by 4 bases and J by 0 bases.

This clone was detected a few times. The chain links TRBV7-6 to TRBJ2-3; D possibly corresponds to TRBD1 (6 bases). V shed 5 bases and J shed 3 bases, with 15 bases lying between them. The CDR3 is made up of 15 amino acids. The V gene's germline CDR1 is SGHVS and CDR2 FNYEAQ. The CDR3 loop reads CASSPGTLPTDTQYF. CDR3 bases: TGTGCCAGCAGCCCCGGGACACTACCTACAGATACGCAGTATTTT.

The gene calls are TRBV11-2 and TRBJ2-1; 9 bases align to TRBD2. This CDR3 spans 15 amino acids. The ends lost 6 bases at V and 6 bases at J; junction bases unmatched: 9. In germline, CDR1 is SGHAT, CDR2 FQNNGV. This chain's CDR3 is CASSYPSGAFNEQFF. In nucleotides, the CDR3 is TGTGCCAGCAGTTACCCTAGCGGGGCCTTCAATGAGCAGTTCTTC.

The chain joins TRBV25-1 to TRBJ2-1; the D call may be TRBD1 or TRBD2 (5 bases each). CDR1 and CDR2 from the germline V gene are MGHDK and SYGVNS. The CDR3 totals 13 residues. V lost 5 bases to trimming and J lost 10 bases, with 15 bases between them. The CDR3 reads CASSLGTIGEQFF. The CDR3 coding sequence is TGTGCCAGCAGTCTCGGGACCATTGGCGAGCAGTTCTTC. Full variable domain (missing parts from reference TRBV25-1 and TRBJ2-1): EADIYQTPRYLVIGTGKKITLECSQTMGHDKMYWYQQDPGMELHLIHYSYGVNSTEKGDLSSESTVSRIRTEHFPLTLESARPSHTSQYLCASSLGTIGEQFFGPGTRLTVL.

The chain uses TRBV28 and TRBJ1-2; the D gene is possibly TRBD1 (6 bases). Germline values: CDR1 MDHEN, CDR2 SYDVKM. V lost 8 bases and J lost 0, with 10 bases in between. This CDR3 is built from 13 residues. In DNA, the CDR3 is TGTGCCAGCCACAGGGAAGCTAACTATGGCTACACCTTC. This codes for CASHREANYGYTF.

This sequence joins TRBV9 and TRBJ2-7, with 8 bases identical to TRBD2. The CDR3 runs 15 residues. Trimming at V came to 0 bases and at J to 2 bases, leaving 4 bases not matched to a gene. Germline assignment: CDR1 SGDLS and CDR2 YYNGEE. The CDR3 nucleotides are TGTGCCAGCAGCGTAGTAGCGGGGTCGGCCTACGAGCAGTACTTC. Protein product: CASSVVAGSAYEQYF.

The gene calls are TRBV9 and TRBJ1-2; no definite D call. The CDR3 has 13 residues. Germline-derived CDR1 and CDR2 are SGDLS and YYNGEE. V was cut by 4 bases and J by 5 bases, with 12 bases left in between. Here the CDR3 reads CASSPLDVYGYTF. CDR3 coding DNA: TGTGCCAGCAGCCCATTGGACGTATATGGCTACACCTTC.

The rearrangement uses TRBV5-1 and TRBJ1-2; D may be TRBD1 (5 bases). Germline assignment: CDR1 SGHRS and CDR2 YFSETQ. This CDR3 region has 13 residues. Trimming stripped 3 bases from V and 7 bases from J, with 13 bases between. CDR3: CASSWDGAAGYTF. CDR3 DNA: TGCGCCAGCAGCTGGGACGGGGCGGCTGGCTACACCTTC.

The chain couples TRBV5-6 to TRBJ2-3, with TRBD2 as a possible D gene (5 bases). Trimming cost V 0 bases and J 6 bases, with 11 bases left between them. The V gene's germline CDR1 is SGHDT and CDR2 YYEEEE. CDR3 length: 14 amino acids. CDR3 sequence (DNA): TGTGCCAGCAGCTTGGCGGGGTCGTCCGATACGCAGTATTTT. It codes for CASSLAGSSDTQYF.

This chain links TRBV2 with TRBJ2-6; TRBD1 matches 8 bases. V lost 9 bases to trimming and J lost 1 base; unmatched junction nucleotides: 8. CDR3 length equals 16 residues. Germline CDR1 reads SNHLY; CDR2 reads FYNNEI. This CDR3 is CARAGGAMSGANVLTF. CDR3 DNA: TGTGCCAGAGCAGGGGGCGCGATGTCTGGGGCCAACGTCCTGACTTTC.

This clone occurred a few times. This sequence joins TRBV2 and TRBJ1-1, with D possibly TRBD1 on 5 matching bases. The V and J ends lost 3 bases and 1 base respectively, with 12 bases between them. This CDR3 comprises 15 residues. Germline CDR1 and CDR2: SNHLY and FYNNEI. CDR3: CASSDQGVRNTEAFF. CDR3 nucleotide sequence: TGTGCCAGCAGTGATCAGGGAGTACGGAACACTGAAGCTTTCTTT.

V usage is TRBV14 and J usage is TRBJ2-2; D possibly corresponds to TRBD2 (5 bases). The V end was cut by 0 bases, the J end by 5 bases, with 13 bases between. CDR1 and CDR2 (germline): SGHDN, FVKESK. CDR3 length: 16 amino acids. The CDR3 sequence: CASSQDRGRRTGELFF. In nucleotides, the CDR3 is TGTGCCAGCAGCCAAGACCGGGGAAGGCGAACCGGGGAGCTGTTTTTT.

The chain recombines TRBV5-1 with TRBJ2-6, with D possibly TRBD1 on 6 matching bases. Germline CDR1 SGHRS, CDR2 YFSETQ. V lost 0 bases and J 1 base, leaving 8 bases between the germline ends. This CDR3 spans 16 amino acids. CDR3 nucleotide sequence: TGCGCCAGCAGCTTGGGACAGGCTTCTGGGGCCAACGTCCTGACTTTC. Translating it yields CASSLGQASGANVLTF.

CDR3 in DNA: TGTGCCTGGAGTCCTACGGGGGCAGATGAAAAACTGTTTTTT. Translating gives CAWSPTGADEKLFF. This chain connects TRBV30 to TRBJ1-4; a weak D match, TRBD1 (6 bases). The germline gives CDR1 GTSNPN, CDR2 SVGIG (reference sequence). The V end lost 2 bases, the J end lost 6 bases, and 13 bases lay between the germline ends. This CDR3 spans 14 amino acids.

This chain uses TRBV19 with TRBJ1-1; D is possibly TRBD1 (5 bases). The CDR3 runs 15 residues. V lost 3 bases and J 2 bases, leaving 13 bases between the germline ends. The V gene's germline CDR1 is LNHDA and CDR2 SQIVND (reference sequence). DNA for the CDR3: TGTGCCAGTAGTATGGGGACTCTCCTAAACACTGAAGCTTTCTTT. Translated, it gives CASSMGTLLNTEAFF. Looking up the rest from reference TRBV19 and TRBJ1-1 gives the full variable domain: DGGITQSPKYLFRKEGQNVTLSCEQNLNHDAMYWYRQDPGQGLRLIYYSQIVNDFQKGDIAEGYSVSREKKESFPLTVTSAQKNPTAFYLCASSMGTLLNTEAFFGQGTRLTVV.

This rearrangement joins TRBV5-1 to TRBJ1-1; no clear D gene. Germline CDR1 and CDR2: SGHRS and YFSETQ. The CDR3 consists of 13 residues. Trimming took 2 bases from V and 0 from J, leaving 5 bases between them. The CDR3 region is CASSFLVNTEAFF. CDR3 coding DNA: TGCGCCAGCAGCTTTCTGGTGAACACTGAAGCTTTCTTT.